This T cell receptor beta chain was observed in a study of blood T cells in healthy people across ages (dated by TCRdb to 2014 to 2015). As for the study more broadly: In model experiments, template switching captured roughly one uniquely barcoded TCR beta cDNA molecule for every two T cells. Donors were grouped into four age groups: young (average roughly 15 years), middle-aged (roughly 40), aged (around 60) and long-lived (about 90). Two additional independent replicas of 1 million unique cDNA reads from the same blood draw were analyzed for two donors (one aged 18 to 29 and one aged 80 or older). Donors of different ages were randomly distributed across sequencing lanes to avoid experimental bias. Using deep sequencing normalized with unique cDNA molecular identifiers, the study measured how TCR beta repertoire diversity changes with age. Beyond this particular receptor, the publication reports: Since profiling was done on bulk unsorted PBMCs, naive and antigen-experienced compartments could not be conclusively compared. Estimates of total diversity from one million sequenced T cells were regarded as lower bounds and underestimates. The percentage of naive T cells measured by flow cytometry correlated strongly with observed TCR beta diversity. As age increased, observed TCR beta diversity per million T cells dropped in a roughly linear way, and a significant reduction was already evident by age about 36. Because donor CMV infection status was unknown, age-related changes in expanded clonotypes were potentially confounded. The long-lived group showed more naive CD4+ T cells, fewer expanded clones and increased TCR diversity than the aged group, suggesting age selection.

Systemically healthy Caucasian individuals from Russia, approximately 39 in total and aged roughly 6 to 100 years, were included as donors. Each donor gave ten milliliters of peripheral blood, drawn into EDTA-treated Vacutainer tubes. Ficoll-Paque density-gradient centrifugation was used to isolate PBMCs, with at least 7 million per sample. Trizol reagent was used to extract total RNA from the PBMCs, yielding at least 5.5 micrograms per sample. The percentages of naive CD45RAhigh/CD27high T cells were determined by flow cytometry on a PBMC aliquot from every donor. This clonotype was detected a few times. This receptor's antigen is unknown. Within one base of it there is no much larger clone, and no base qualities were kept. Per the germline V gene, SQVTM is the CDR1 and ANQGSEA is the CDR2. The CDR3 sequence holds 13 residues, the cysteine and phenylalanine included. Only the CDR3 region is kept as DNA, spanning 39 bases read in frame from base 1. Between the V and J ends, shortened by 4 bases and 11 bases respectively, the junction contains 18 bases.

The library was built by means of 5' RACE. The data were produced on an Illumina HiSeq 2500. The second PCR ran for about 7 to 11 cycles and used a J-beta primer mix along with a sample-barcoded 5' primer. A template-switch 5' adaptor carrying 12 random nucleotides introduced a unique molecular identifier onto each TCR beta cDNA molecule. At least 2.5 million CDR3-containing paired-end reads were obtained from each sample. The Mint cDNA synthesis kit, primed by a TRBC-specific oligonucleotide, was used to synthesize first-strand cDNA from all RNA. Following uracil-DNA glycosylase treatment, all cDNA underwent a first 18-cycle PCR with the universal primers M1SS and BC2_uni_R. As for the original processing: Normalization of each sample was performed by random selection of 1 million high-quality reads, each carrying a distinct molecular identifier. Reads sharing molecular identifiers were discarded rather than binned into consensus sequences. CDR3 identification, clonotype clustering and error correction used MiTCR with a Q25 quality threshold and the strictest error-elimination algorithm. A nonparametric unseen species model with Euler transformation was used to estimate a lower bound on total TCR beta diversity. The public reads were reanalyzed by TCRdb: fastp trimming at Q25, MiXCR alignment, in-frame beta chains only. Rows merge per CDR3 protein into single entries with the most common DNA and genes. These V and J calls originate from TCRdb's pipeline instead of the authors' own analysis. In all, the sample holds 650,000 to 800,000 distinct CDR3 sequences, and 52% of those were seen once. The ten largest make up approximately 15% of the sample.

The receptor's source is a woman at least 80 years old in good health. The sample was blood. The chain links TRBV29-1 with TRBJ2-1, with TRBD2 as a weak D call on 5 bases. DNA sequence: TGCAGCGTTGGAGGCGGGCCCCTCTATAAGCAGTTCTTC. The encoded protein is CSVGGGPLYKQFF.